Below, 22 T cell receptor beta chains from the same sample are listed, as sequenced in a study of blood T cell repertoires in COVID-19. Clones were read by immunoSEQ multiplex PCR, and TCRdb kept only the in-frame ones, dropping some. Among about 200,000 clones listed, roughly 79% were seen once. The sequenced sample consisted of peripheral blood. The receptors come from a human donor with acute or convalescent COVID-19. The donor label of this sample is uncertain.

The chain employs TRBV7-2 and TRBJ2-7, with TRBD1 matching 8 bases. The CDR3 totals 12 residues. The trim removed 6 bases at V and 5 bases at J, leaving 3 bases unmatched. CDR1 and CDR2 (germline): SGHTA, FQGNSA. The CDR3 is CASRDRAHEQYF. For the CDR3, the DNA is TGTGCCAGCAGGGACAGGGCCCACGAGCAGTACTTC.

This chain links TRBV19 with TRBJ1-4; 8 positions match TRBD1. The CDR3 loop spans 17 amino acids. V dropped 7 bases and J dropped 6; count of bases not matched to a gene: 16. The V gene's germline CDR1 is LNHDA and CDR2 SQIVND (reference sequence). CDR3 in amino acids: CASTPGGTGRGYEKLFF. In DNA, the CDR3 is TGTGCCAGTACCCCTGGTGGGACAGGCAGGGGGTATGAAAAACTGTTTTTT.

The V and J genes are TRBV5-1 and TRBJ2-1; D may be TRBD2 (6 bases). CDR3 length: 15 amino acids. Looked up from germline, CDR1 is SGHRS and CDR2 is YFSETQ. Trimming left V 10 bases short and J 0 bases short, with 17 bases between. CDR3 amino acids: CASKERVSSYNEQFF. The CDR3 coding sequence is TGCGCCTCGAAAGAGCGGGTTAGCTCCTACAATGAGCAGTTCTTC.

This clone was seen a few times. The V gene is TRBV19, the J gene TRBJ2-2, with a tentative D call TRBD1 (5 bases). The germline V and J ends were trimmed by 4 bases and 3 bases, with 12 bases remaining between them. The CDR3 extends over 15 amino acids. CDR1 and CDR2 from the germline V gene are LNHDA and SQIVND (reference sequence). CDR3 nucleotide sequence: TGTGCCAGTAGTAACAGGAATGTGGACACCGGGGAGCTGTTTTTT. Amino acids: CASSNRNVDTGELFF.

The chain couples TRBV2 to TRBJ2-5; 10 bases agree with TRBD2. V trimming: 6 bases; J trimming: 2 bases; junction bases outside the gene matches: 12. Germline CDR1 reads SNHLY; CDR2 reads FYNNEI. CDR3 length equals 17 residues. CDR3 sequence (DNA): TGTGCCAGCAGCCACCCCCGGACTAGCGGTGGTCAAGAGACCCAGTACTTC. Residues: CASSHPRTSGGQETQYF.

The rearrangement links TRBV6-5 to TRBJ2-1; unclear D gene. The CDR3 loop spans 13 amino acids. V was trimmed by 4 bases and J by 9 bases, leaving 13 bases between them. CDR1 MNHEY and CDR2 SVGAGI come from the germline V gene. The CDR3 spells CASSSPRSAEQFF. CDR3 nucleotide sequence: TGTGCCAGCAGTTCCCCTAGAAGTGCTGAGCAGTTCTTC.

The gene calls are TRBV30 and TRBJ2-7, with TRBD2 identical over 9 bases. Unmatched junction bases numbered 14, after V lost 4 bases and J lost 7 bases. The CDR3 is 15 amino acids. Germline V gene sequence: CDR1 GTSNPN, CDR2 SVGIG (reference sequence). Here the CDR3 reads CAWKAGGDILREQYF. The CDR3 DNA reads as TGTGCCTGGAAGGCGGGGGGGGATATTCTACGAGAGCAGTACTTC.

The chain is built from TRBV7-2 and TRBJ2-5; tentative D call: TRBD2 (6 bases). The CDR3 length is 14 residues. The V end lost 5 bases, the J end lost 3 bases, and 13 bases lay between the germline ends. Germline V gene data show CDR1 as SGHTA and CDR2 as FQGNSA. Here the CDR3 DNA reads TGTGCCAGCAGCAACCGGGGGAGCGAAGAGACCCAGTACTTC. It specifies CASSNRGSEETQYF.

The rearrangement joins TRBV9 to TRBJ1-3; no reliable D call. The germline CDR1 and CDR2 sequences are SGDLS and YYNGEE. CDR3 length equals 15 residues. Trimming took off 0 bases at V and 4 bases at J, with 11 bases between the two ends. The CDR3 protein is CASSVGFGPGNTIYF. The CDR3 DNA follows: TGTGCCAGCAGCGTAGGCTTTGGGCCGGGAAACACCATATATTTT.

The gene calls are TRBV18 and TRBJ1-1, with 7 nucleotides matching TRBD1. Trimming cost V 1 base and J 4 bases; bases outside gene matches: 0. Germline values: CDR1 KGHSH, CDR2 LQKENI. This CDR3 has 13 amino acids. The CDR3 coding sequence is TGTGCCAGCTCACCACAGGGGGCCACTGAAGCTTTCTTT. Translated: CASSPQGATEAFF.

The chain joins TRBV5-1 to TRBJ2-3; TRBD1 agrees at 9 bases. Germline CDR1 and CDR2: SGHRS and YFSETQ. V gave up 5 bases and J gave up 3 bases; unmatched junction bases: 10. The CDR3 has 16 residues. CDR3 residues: CASSRDRVGSTDTQYF. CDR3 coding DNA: TGCGCCAGCAGTCGGGACAGGGTAGGATCTACAGATACGCAGTATTTT.

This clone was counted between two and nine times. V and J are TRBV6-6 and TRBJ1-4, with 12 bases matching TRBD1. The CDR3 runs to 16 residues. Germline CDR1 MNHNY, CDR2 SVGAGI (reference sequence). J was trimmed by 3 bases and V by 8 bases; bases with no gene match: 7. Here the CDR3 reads CASRSGQGAANEKLFF. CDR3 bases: TGTGCCAGCCGCTCGGGACAGGGGGCCGCTAATGAAAAACTGTTTTTT.

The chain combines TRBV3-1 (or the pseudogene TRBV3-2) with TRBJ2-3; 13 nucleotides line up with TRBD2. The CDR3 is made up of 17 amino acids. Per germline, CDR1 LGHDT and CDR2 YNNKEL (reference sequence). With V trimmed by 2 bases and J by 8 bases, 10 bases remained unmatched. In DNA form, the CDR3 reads TGTGCCAGCAGCCAAACTGGACTAGCGGGAGCAGGGGGTACGCAGTATTTT. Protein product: CASSQTGLAGAGGTQYF.

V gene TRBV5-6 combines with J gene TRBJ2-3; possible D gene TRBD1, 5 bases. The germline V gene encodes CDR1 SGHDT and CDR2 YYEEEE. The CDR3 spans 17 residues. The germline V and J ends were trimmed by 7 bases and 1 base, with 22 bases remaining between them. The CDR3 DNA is TGTGCCAGCTCCGAAGGTTTAAGGGGCAGGGGCACAGATACGCAGTATTTT. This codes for CASSEGLRGRGTDTQYF.

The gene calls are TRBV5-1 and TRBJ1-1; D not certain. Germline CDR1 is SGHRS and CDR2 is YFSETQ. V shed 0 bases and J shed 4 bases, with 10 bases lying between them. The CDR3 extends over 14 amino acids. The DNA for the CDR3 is TGCGCCAGCAGCTTGGGGGTCAGCGTCACTGAAGCTTTCTTT. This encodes CASSLGVSVTEAFF.

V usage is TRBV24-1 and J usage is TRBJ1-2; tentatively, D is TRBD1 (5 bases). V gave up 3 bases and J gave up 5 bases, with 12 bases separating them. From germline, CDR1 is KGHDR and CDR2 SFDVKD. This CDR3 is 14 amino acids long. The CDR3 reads CATSDNRGGYGYTF. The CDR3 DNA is TGTGCCACCAGTGATAACCGGGGGGGTTATGGCTACACCTTC.

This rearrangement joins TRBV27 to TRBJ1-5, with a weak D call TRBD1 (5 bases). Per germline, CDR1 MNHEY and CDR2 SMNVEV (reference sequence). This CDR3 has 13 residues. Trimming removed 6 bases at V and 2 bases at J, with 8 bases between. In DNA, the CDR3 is TGTGCCAGCAGCAGGGTTGGCAATCAGCCCCAGCATTTT. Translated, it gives CASSRVGNQPQHF.

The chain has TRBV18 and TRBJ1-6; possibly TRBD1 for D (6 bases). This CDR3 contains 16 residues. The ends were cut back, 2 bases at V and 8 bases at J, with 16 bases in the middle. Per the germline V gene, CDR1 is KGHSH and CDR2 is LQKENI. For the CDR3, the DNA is TGTGCCAGCTCACCAAGAAACGCAGGGGTGGATTCACCCCTCCACTTT. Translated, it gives CASSPRNAGVDSPLHF.

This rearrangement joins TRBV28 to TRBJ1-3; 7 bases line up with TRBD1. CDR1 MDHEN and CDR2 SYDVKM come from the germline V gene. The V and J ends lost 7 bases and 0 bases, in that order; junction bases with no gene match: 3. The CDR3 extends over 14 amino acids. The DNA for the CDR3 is TGTGCCAGCACTAGACAGGGCTCTGGAAACACCATATATTTT. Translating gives CASTRQGSGNTIYF.

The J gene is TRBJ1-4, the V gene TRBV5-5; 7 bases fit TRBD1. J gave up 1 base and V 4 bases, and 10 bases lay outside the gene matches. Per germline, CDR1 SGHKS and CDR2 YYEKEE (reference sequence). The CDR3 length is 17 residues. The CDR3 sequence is CASSRGTEKGTNEKLFF. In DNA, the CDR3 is TGTGCCAGCAGCCGCGGGACAGAAAAAGGAACTAATGAAAAACTGTTTTTT.

The CDR3 protein is CASSLRGSGANVLTF. CDR3 in DNA: TGTGCCAGCAGTCTCAGGGGATCTGGGGCCAACGTCCTGACTTTC. This chain uses TRBV7-2 with TRBJ2-6; possible D gene TRBD1, 6 bases. V dropped 6 bases and J dropped 1 base, with 10 bases sitting between them. Germline lookup yields CDR1 SGHTA and CDR2 FQGNSA. CDR3 length equals 15 residues.

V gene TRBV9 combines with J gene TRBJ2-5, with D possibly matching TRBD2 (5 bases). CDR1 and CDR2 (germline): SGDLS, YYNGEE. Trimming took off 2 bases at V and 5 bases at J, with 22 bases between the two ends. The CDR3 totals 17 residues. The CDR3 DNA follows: TGTGCCAGCAGCGTTTCCCCTCTCTTGACTATGGGGGAGACCCAGTACTTC. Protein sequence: CASSVSPLLTMGETQYF.